The 17 T cell receptor beta chains reported below all come from one sample, sequenced in a study of cytomegalovirus exposure and HLA in healthy donors. Researchers ran the PCR with 60 Vbeta and 13 Jbeta primers. Sequenced by immunoSEQ multiplex PCR; TCRdb stores in-frame clones only, minus some. The sample lists under 200,000 clones, 75% to 90% occurring once. Sequencing was carried out using PBMCs. These TCRs come from a woman in her late teens or twenties in good health and CMV-seronegative.

The chain has TRBV19 and TRBJ1-4; maybe TRBD1 (5 bases). CDR1 LNHDA and CDR2 SQIVND come from the germline V gene (reference sequence). The ends were cut back, 6 bases at V and 0 bases at J, with 11 bases in the middle. The length of the CDR3 is 15 residues. The CDR3 sequence: CASSKQATTNEKLFF. In DNA form, the CDR3 reads TGTGCCAGTAGCAAACAGGCCACAACTAATGAAAAACTGTTTTTT.

The chain carries TRBV7-9 and TRBJ2-4, with D possibly being TRBD1 (6 bases). Trimming stripped 5 bases from V and 2 bases from J, with 13 bases between. Germline V gene data show CDR1 as SEHNR and CDR2 as FQNEAQ (reference sequence). This CDR3 contains 15 residues. In DNA, the CDR3 is TGTGCCAGCAGCCGACAGGAGTTAACCAAAAACATTCAGTACTTC. It specifies CASSRQELTKNIQYF. Supplemented by reference TRBV7-9 and TRBJ2-4, the full variable domain reads DTGVSQNPRHKITKRGQNVTFRCDPISEHNRLYWYRQTLGQGPEFLTYFQNEAQLEKSRLLSDRFSAERPKGSFSTLEIQRTEQGDSAMYLCASSRQELTKNIQYFGAGTRLSVL.

V gene TRBV18 combines with J gene TRBJ2-3; the match to TRBD1 covers 7 bases. Losses at the gene ends were 5 bases for V and 2 bases for J; bases not matched to a gene: 10. Germline V gives CDR1 KGHSH, CDR2 LQKENI. CDR3 size: 16 residues. CDR3 sequence (DNA): TGTGCCAGCTCAACGTTCGACAGGGTCTACACAGATACGCAGTATTTT. This translates into CASSTFDRVYTDTQYF.

The V and J genes are TRBV7-2 and TRBJ1-1, with D tentatively TRBD1 (5 bases). V lost 2 bases, J lost 8 bases, and 9 bases lay in between. Germline values: CDR1 SGHTA, CDR2 FQGNSA. CDR3 length: 12 amino acids. The CDR3 reads CASSLTRQEAFF. The CDR3 DNA sequence: TGTGCCAGCAGCTTAACCAGACAGGAAGCTTTCTTT.

The J gene is TRBJ2-7, the V gene TRBV6-6; 8 nucleotides line up with TRBD1. This CDR3 has 13 residues. With 8 bases clipped from V and 2 bases from J, the junction kept 5 bases outside the gene matches. CDR1 and CDR2 from the germline V gene are MNHNY and SVGAGI (reference sequence). CDR3 residues: CASRPGQAYEQYF. CDR3 DNA sequence: TGTGCCAGCCGTCCGGGACAGGCCTACGAGCAGTACTTC.

This chain joins TRBV5-4 and TRBJ1-1; no reliable D call. The CDR3 is made up of 13 amino acids. Trimming took 1 base from V and 1 from J, leaving 5 bases between them. Germline V gene sequence: CDR1 SGHNT, CDR2 YYREEE (reference sequence). The CDR3: CASSLTQNTEAFF. DNA for the CDR3: TGTGCCAGCAGCTTGACACAGAACACTGAAGCTTTCTTT.

This chain links TRBV15 with TRBJ2-7; D unresolved. The CDR3 covers 14 residues. V was trimmed by 1 base and J by 6 bases, leaving 13 bases between them. Germline CDR1 reads LNHNV; CDR2 reads YYDKDF (reference sequence). The CDR3 here is CATSRGARPAEQYF. In DNA, the CDR3 is TGTGCCACCAGCAGAGGGGCCAGACCCGCCGAGCAGTACTTC.

This sequence joins TRBV18 and TRBJ2-1; perhaps TRBD2 as D (6 bases). Germline CDR1 reads KGHSH; CDR2 reads LQKENI. There are 18 residues in the CDR3. Between the trimmed V and J ends, which lost 1 base and 0 bases, there was a span of 16 bases. The CDR3 sequence: CASSPQLLRETSYNEQFF. CDR3 nucleotide sequence: TGTGCCAGCTCACCACAGCTGTTACGGGAGACCTCCTACAATGAGCAGTTCTTC.

In DNA, the CDR3 is TGTGCCAGCAGTGAGGGACAGCAGTTCAATCAGCCCCAGCATTTT. This sequence encodes CASSEGQQFNQPQHF. The chain uses TRBV6-1 and TRBJ1-5; 7 bases fit TRBD1. V was pared by 3 bases and J by 3 bases, with 5 bases of the junction left unmatched. Germline values: CDR1 MNHNS, CDR2 SASEGT. This CDR3 comprises 15 residues.

The chain uses TRBV18 and TRBJ1-1; a possible D gene is TRBD1 (5 bases). Trimming pared 0 bases from V and 1 base from J, leaving 9 bases between. The V gene's germline CDR1 is KGHSH and CDR2 LQKENI. The CDR3 sequence is 15 residues long. CDR3 sequence: CASSPPRQRNTEAFF. CDR3 nucleotide sequence: TGTGCCAGCTCACCACCGAGACAGAGGAACACTGAAGCTTTCTTT.

This clone was seen a handful of times. The chain joins TRBV5-1 to TRBJ2-6, with a weak D call TRBD1 (6 bases). The CDR3 runs 19 residues. V was cut by 1 base and J by 2 bases, with 19 bases left in between. Looked up from germline, CDR1 is SGHRS and CDR2 is YFSETQ. CDR3: CASSLLARAGVTGANVLTF. The DNA of the CDR3 is TGCGCCAGCAGCTTGTTAGCCAGGGCAGGGGTGACTGGGGCCAACGTCCTGACTTTC. Drawing the rest from reference TRBV5-1 and TRBJ2-6, the complete variable domain is KAGVTQTPRYLIKTRGQQVTLSCSPISGHRSVSWYQQTPGQGLQFLFEYFSETQRNKGNFPGRFSGRQFSNSRSEMNVSTLELGDSALYLCASSLLARAGVTGANVLTFGAGSRLTVL.

The J gene is TRBJ2-1, the V gene TRBV2; D possibly corresponds to TRBD2 (5 bases). Germline values: CDR1 SNHLY, CDR2 FYNNEI. The CDR3 consists of 13 residues. Trimming removed 8 bases at V and 3 bases at J, with 11 bases between. The CDR3 DNA sequence: TGTGCCAGCTTAGCCCGGGACTACAATGAGCAGTTCTTC. Translated, it gives CASLARDYNEQFF.

The rearrangement links TRBV14 to TRBJ2-6; perhaps TRBD1 as D (6 bases). Trimming shortened V by 1 base and J by 0 bases, and 16 bases separated the two germline ends. CDR1 SGHDN and CDR2 FVKESK come from the germline V gene. The CDR3 loop spans 19 amino acids. The CDR3 DNA reads as TGTGCCAGCAGCCAAGGTCGACAGGCCTCCCTCTCTGGGGCCAACGTCCTGACTTTC. It yields the protein CASSQGRQASLSGANVLTF.

The rearrangement joins TRBV28 to TRBJ1-5; 7 bases are a match to TRBD1. Per germline, CDR1 MDHEN and CDR2 SYDVKM. The V segment lost 6 bases and the J segment 5 bases; nucleotides outside the gene matches: 10. This CDR3 comprises 15 residues. This CDR3 reads CASSPDRVLDQPQHF. CDR3 DNA sequence: TGTGCCAGCAGCCCAGACAGGGTTTTGGATCAGCCCCAGCATTTT. Full variable domain (remainder filled in from reference TRBV28 and TRBJ1-5): DVKVTQSSRYLVKRTGEKVFLECVQDMDHENMFWYRQDPGLGLRLIYFSYDVKMKEKGDIPEGYSVSREKKERFSLILESASTNQTSMYLCASSPDRVLDQPQHFGDGTRLSIL.

The chain is built from TRBV7-9 and TRBJ2-7; the D gene is possibly TRBD1 (5 bases). Trimming left V 4 bases short and J 7 bases short, with 11 bases between. CDR1 is SEHNR and CDR2 is FQNEAQ in the germline V gene (reference sequence). This CDR3 contains 12 residues. This CDR3 is CASSSGAIEQYF. For the CDR3, the DNA is TGTGCCAGCAGCTCTGGGGCTATAGAGCAGTACTTC.

The V and J genes are TRBV19 and TRBJ2-7, with 10 bases identical to TRBD1. The CDR3 sequence is 13 residues long. V was pared by 5 bases and J by 5 bases, with 3 bases of the junction left unmatched. Germline CDR1 and CDR2: LNHDA and SQIVND (reference sequence). CDR3 in DNA: TGTGCCAGTAGTTGGGACAGGGGCGACGAGCAGTACTTC. It translates to CASSWDRGDEQYF.

The chain links TRBV25-1 to TRBJ1-2; unclear D gene. Trimming stripped 8 bases from V and 0 bases from J, with 10 bases between. The germline CDR1 and CDR2 sequences are MGHDK and SYGVNS. This CDR3 is built from 13 residues. CDR3 in amino acids: CASCNAPNYGYTF. For the CDR3, the DNA is TGTGCCAGCTGTAACGCGCCTAACTATGGCTACACCTTC.